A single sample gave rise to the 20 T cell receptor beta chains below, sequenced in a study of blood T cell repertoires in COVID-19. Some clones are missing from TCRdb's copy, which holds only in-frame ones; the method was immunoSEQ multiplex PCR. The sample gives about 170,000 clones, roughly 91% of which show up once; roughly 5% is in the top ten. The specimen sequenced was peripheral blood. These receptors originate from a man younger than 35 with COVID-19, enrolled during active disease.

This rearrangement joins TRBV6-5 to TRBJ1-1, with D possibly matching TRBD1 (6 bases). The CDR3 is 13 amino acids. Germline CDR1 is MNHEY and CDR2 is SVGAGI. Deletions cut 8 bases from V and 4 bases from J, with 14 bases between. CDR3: CASQREGGTEAFF. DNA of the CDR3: TGTGCCAGCCAGAGGGAAGGGGGCACTGAAGCTTTCTTT.

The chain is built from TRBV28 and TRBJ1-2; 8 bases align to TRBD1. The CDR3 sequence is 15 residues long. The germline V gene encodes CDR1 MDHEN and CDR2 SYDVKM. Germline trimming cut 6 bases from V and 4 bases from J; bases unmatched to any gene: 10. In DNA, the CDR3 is TGTGCCAGCAGGGGATCGGACAGGGAACTCTATGGCTACACCTTC. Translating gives CASRGSDRELYGYTF.

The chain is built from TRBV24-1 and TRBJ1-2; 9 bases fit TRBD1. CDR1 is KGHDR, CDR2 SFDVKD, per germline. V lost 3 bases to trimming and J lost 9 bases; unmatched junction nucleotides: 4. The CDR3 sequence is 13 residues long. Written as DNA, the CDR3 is TGTGCCACCAGTGATCAAGACAGGGGGAGCTACACCTTC. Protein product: CATSDQDRGSYTF.

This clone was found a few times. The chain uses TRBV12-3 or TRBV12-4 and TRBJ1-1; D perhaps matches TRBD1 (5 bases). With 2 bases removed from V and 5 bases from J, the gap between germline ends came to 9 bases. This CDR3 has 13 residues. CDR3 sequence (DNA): TGTGCCAGCAGTTTACCAGGGCGAACTGAAGCTTTCTTT. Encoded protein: CASSLPGRTEAFF.

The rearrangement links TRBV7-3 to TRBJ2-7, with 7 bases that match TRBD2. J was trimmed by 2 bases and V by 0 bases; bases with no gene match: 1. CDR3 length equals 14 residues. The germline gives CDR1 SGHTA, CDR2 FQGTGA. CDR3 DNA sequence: TGTGCCAGCAGCTTAACGGCGGGGGCCTACGAGCAGTACTTC. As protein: CASSLTAGAYEQYF.

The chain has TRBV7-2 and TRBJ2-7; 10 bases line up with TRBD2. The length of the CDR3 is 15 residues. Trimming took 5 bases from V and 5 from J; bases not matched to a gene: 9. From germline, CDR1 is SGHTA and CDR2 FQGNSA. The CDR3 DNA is TGTGCCAGCAGCGCTCCGGGACTAGCGAAGGACGAGCAGTACTTC. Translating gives CASSAPGLAKDEQYF.

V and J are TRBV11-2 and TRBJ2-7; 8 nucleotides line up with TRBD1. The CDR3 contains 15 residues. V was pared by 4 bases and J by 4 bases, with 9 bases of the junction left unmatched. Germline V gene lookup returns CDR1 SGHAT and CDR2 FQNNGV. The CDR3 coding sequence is TGTGCCAGCAGCTCACCCAGGGGGCGCTTTTACGAGCAGTACTTC. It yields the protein CASSSPRGRFYEQYF.

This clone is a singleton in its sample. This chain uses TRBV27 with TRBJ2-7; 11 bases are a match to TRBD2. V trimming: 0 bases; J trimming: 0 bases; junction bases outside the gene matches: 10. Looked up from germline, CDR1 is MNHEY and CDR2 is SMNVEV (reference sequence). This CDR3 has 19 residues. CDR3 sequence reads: CASSLSRRSGTSGSYEQYF. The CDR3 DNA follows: TGTGCCAGCAGTTTATCACGCAGGTCCGGGACTAGCGGCTCCTACGAGCAGTACTTC.

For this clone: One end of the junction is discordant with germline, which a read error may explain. The CDR3 DNA is TGTGCCAGCACCGATCCGTCTCCAACTAATGAAAAACTGCTTTTT. Protein: CASTDPSPTNEKLLF. The chain links TRBV28 to TRBJ1-4; D is ambiguous. CDR1 and CDR2 (germline): MDHEN, SYDVKM. CDR3 length: 15 amino acids.

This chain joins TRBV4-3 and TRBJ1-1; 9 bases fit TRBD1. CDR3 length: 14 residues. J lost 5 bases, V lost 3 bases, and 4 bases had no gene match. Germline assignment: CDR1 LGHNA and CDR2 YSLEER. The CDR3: CASSQGTGYTEAFF. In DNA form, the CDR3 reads TGCGCCAGCAGCCAGGGGACAGGGTATACTGAAGCTTTCTTT.

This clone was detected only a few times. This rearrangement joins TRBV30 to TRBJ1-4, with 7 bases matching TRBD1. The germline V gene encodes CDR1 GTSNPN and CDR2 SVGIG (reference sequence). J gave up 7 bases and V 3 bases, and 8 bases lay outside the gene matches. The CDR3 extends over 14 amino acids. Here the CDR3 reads CAWSDRARAEKLFF. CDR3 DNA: TGTGCCTGGAGCGACAGGGCCCGGGCTGAAAAACTGTTTTTT.

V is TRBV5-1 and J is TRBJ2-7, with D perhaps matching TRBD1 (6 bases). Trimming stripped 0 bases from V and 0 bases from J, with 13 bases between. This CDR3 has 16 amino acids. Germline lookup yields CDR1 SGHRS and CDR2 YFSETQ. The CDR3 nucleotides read TGCGCCAGCAGCTTGGAGGGACAAGACAGCTCCTACGAGCAGTACTTC. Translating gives CASSLEGQDSSYEQYF.

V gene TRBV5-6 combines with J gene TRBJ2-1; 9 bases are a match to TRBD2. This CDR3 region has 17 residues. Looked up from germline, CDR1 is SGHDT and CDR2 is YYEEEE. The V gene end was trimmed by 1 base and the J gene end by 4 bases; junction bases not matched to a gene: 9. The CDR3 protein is CASSLSGRRGGYNEQFF. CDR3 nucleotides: TGTGCCAGCAGCTTGAGCGGGAGGAGGGGAGGGTACAATGAGCAGTTCTTC.

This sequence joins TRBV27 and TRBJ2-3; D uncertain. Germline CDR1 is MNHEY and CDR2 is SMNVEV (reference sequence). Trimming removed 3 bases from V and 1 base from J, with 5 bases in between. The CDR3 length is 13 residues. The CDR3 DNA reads TGTGCCAGCAGTTTCGTCGGCACAGATACGCAGTATTTT. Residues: CASSFVGTDTQYF.

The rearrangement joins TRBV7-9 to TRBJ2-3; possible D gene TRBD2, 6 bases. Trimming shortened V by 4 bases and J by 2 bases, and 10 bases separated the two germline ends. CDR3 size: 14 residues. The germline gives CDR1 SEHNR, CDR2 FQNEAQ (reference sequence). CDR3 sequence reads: CASSSTRHTDTQYF. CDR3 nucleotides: TGTGCCAGCAGCTCGACTAGACACACAGATACGCAGTATTTT.

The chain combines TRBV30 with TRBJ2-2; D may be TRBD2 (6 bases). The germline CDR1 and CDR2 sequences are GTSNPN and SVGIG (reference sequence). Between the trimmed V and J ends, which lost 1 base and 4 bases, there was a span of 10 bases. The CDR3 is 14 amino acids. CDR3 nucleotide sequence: TGTGCCTGGAGTGAACTAGCAGGCACCGGGGAGCTGTTTTTT. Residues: CAWSELAGTGELFF.

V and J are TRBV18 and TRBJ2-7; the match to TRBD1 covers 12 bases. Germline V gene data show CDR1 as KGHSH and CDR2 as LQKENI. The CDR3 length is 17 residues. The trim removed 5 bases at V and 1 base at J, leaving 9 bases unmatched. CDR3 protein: CASSSLGTGGKSYEQYF. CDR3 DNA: TGTGCCAGCTCATCCCTGGGGACAGGGGGCAAGTCCTACGAGCAGTACTTC.

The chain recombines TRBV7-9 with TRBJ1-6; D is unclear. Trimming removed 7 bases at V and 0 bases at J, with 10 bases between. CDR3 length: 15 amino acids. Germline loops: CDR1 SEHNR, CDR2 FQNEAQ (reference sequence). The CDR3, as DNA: TGTGCCAGCATTCAAATGAGCTCCTATAATTCACCCCTCCACTTT. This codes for CASIQMSSYNSPLHF. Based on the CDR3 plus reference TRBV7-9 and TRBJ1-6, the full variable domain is DTGVSQNPRHKITKRGQNVTFRCDPISEHNRLYWYRQTLGQGPEFLTYFQNEAQLEKSRLLSDRFSAERPKGSFSTLEIQRTEQGDSAMYLCASIQMSSYNSPLHFGNGTRLTVT.

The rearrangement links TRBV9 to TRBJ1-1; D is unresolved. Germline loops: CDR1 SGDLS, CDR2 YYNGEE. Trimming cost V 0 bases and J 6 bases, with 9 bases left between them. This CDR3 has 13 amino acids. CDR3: CASSVGRGSEAFF. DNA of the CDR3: TGTGCCAGCAGCGTAGGAAGAGGGTCTGAAGCTTTCTTT.

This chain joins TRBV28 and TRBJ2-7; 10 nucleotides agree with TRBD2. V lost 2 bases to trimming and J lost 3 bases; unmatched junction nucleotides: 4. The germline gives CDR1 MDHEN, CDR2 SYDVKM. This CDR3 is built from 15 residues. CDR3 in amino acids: CASSLPGLAVYEQYF. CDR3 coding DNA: TGTGCCAGCAGTTTACCCGGACTAGCGGTCTACGAGCAGTACTTC.